Listed below are T cell receptor beta chains from one sample, sequenced in a study of post-analysis software for immune sequencing data. TCRdb re-analysed the PCR reads in MiXCR, keeping a single row per CDR3 protein. The table shows about 430,000 distinct CDR3 sequences, with 35% to 45% occurring only once. The sequenced sample was blood. These receptors originate from a girl aged 2 to 10 with multiple sclerosis. Each CDR3 is given with its conserved first and last residue. Each record gives: clone size, V gene, D gene, J gene, CDR3 DNA, CDR3 protein. D genes are given only for firm matches. Not all rows give a size; the values are once, few, many and, for expanded clones, a class.

NA	TRBV29-1	NA	TRBJ1-2	TGCAGCGTCCAAGGCGGGAGTCGGGACTATGGCTACACCTTC	CSVQGGSRDYGYTF
NA	TRBV6-2/TRBV6-3	NA	TRBJ2-7	TGTGCCAGCAGGTACGGCAACTCCTACGAGCAGTACTTC	CASRYGNSYEQYF
few	TRBV7-9	TRBD2	TRBJ2-7	TGTGCCAGCAGCTCAAGCGGGAGCCTCTACGAGCAGTACTTC	CASSSSGSLYEQYF
once	TRBV7-7	TRBD2	TRBJ2-1	TGTGCTAGCAGCTTTGAACTAGCGGACTACAATGAGCAGTTCTTC	CASSFELADYNEQFF
NA	TRBV4-1	TRBD2	TRBJ2-7	TGCGCCAGCAGCCCCGTGCTAGCGGGGAGCTACGAGCAGTACTTC	CASSPVLAGSYEQYF
NA	TRBV6-2/TRBV6-3	TRBD2	TRBJ2-1	TGTGCCCGCAGCTACCCTGGGACTAGCGGCAGGGGAGAGCAGTTCTTC	CARSYPGTSGRGEQFF
NA	TRBV7-9	NA	TRBJ2-5	TGTGCCAGCAGCTTACGGCTCCGAGAGACCCAGTACTTC	CASSLRLRETQYF
NA	TRBV5-1	NA	TRBJ2-6	TGCGCCAGCAGCTGGGGGTTGAGTGGGGCCAACGTCCTGACTTTC	CASSWGLSGANVLTF
few	TRBV11-2	TRBD1	TRBJ1-1	TGTGCCAGCAGCTACCTGACAGGGGCGAACACTGAAGCTTTCTTT	CASSYLTGANTEAFF
NA	TRBV6-5	NA	TRBJ2-7	TGTGCCAGCAGTTACCTGTTGGGCCCCCTGGATAAGTACGAGCAGTACTTC	CASSYLLGPLDKYEQYF
few	TRBV20-1	NA	TRBJ1-2	TGCAGTGCTAGTCCTGGTTCCCTGGCCTTCTTTAACTATGGCTACACCTTC	CSASPGSLAFFNYGYTF
NA	TRBV7-2	NA	TRBJ2-1	TGTGCCAGCAGCCCGTGGACGGCCGGCTACAATGAGCAGTTCTTC	CASSPWTAGYNEQFF
NA	TRBV7-6	TRBD2	TRBJ2-7	TGTGCCAGCAGCTTAGGTAGCGGGGGGCCCTACGAGCAGTACTTC	CASSLGSGGPYEQYF
NA	TRBV27	NA	TRBJ1-1	TGTGCCAGCAGTCCCTCCGTGACAGGCGCCACTGAAGCTTTCTTT	CASSPSVTGATEAFF
few	TRBV20-1	NA	TRBJ2-1	TGCAGTGCTAGAGGGATGTACTGGAATGAGCAGTTCTTC	CSARGMYWNEQFF
NA	TRBV6-1	TRBD2	TRBJ2-7	TGTGCCAGCAAAATGGAGAGTAGCGGGGCTTCCTACGAGCAGTACTTC	CASKMESSGASYEQYF
NA	TRBV12-3/TRBV12-4	NA	TRBJ2-7	TGTGCCAGCAGTCGAGGGTGGAGCGAGCAGTACTTC	CASSRGWSEQYF
NA	TRBV28	NA	TRBJ2-3	TGTGCCAGCAGTATCAAGCTGGGTAGCACAGATACGCAGTATTTT	CASSIKLGSTDTQYF
NA	TRBV4-1	TRBD2	TRBJ2-1	TGCGCCAGCAGCCGACCGGGACTAGCGGGGGGGACGTACAATGAGCAGTTCTTC	CASSRPGLAGGTYNEQFF
NA	TRBV2	NA	TRBJ1-2	TGTGCCAGCAGGGGGACATTCCTCAACTATGGCTACACCTTC	CASRGTFLNYGYTF
NA	TRBV20-1	TRBD1	TRBJ1-2	TGCAGTGCTAGTGACGGCGGGACAGGGGATTCCTATGGCTACACCTTC	CSASDGGTGDSYGYTF
NA	TRBV6-5	NA	TRBJ2-5	TGTGCCAGCAGTTCGGGACGGATCCAAGAGACCCAGTACTTC	CASSSGRIQETQYF
few	TRBV28	NA	TRBJ1-2	TGTGCCAGCACCACCCTGGGGGCAGGGCTATACTATGGCTACACCTTC	CASTTLGAGLYYGYTF
few	TRBV5-1	NA	TRBJ2-1	TGCGCCAGCAGCTTGCCAGAGAGCTCCTACAATGAGCAGTTCTTC	CASSLPESSYNEQFF
NA	TRBV9	TRBD1	TRBJ1-4	TGTGCCAGCAGCGCTCAGGGACAGCTTAATGAAAAACTGTTTTTT	CASSAQGQLNEKLFF
NA	TRBV2	NA	TRBJ2-2	TGTGCCAGCAGTGTTCAGGGGAGTTCCACCGGGGAGCTGTTTTTT	CASSVQGSSTGELFF
NA	TRBV28	NA	TRBJ1-2	TGTGCCACCTACCGGGGGATCGGGGCCCGATTCGGCTATGGCTACACCTTC	CATYRGIGARFGYGYTF
few	TRBV5-1	TRBD1	TRBJ2-7	TGCGCCAGCAGCCTAACAACCGACAGGGACGAGCAGTACTTC	CASSLTTDRDEQYF
NA	TRBV11-2	TRBD1	TRBJ1-1	TGTGCCAGCAGCTTTAGACAGGGGGCACGGACTGAAGCTTTCTTT	CASSFRQGARTEAFF
NA	TRBV5-5	NA	TRBJ2-1	TGTGCCAGCAGCTTCGGGGTTCGCTCCTACAATGAGCAGTTCTTC	CASSFGVRSYNEQFF
once	TRBV20-1	TRBD1	TRBJ1-5	TGCAGTGCTAATAACAGGGGCCGGACTTATAGCAATCAGCCCCAGCATTTT	CSANNRGRTYSNQPQHF
NA	TRBV11-1	NA	TRBJ2-7	TGTGCCAGCAGCTTAGACCTTACCTACGAGCAGTACTTC	CASSLDLTYEQYF
few	TRBV27	TRBD2	TRBJ2-1	TGTGCCAGCAGTTTTGTGGGACTAGCGGGAAGGGCCCTCAATGAGCAGTTCTTC	CASSFVGLAGRALNEQFF
few	TRBV7-6	NA	TRBJ2-1	TGTGCCAGCAGCTTAATAGGCACTGAGCAGTTCTTC	CASSLIGTEQFF
NA	TRBV9	TRBD1	TRBJ2-1	TGTGCCAGCAGCGTAGCGGAGACAGGGTATGAGCAGTTCTTC	CASSVAETGYEQFF
NA	TRBV7-3	NA	TRBJ2-2	TGTGCCAGCAGCTTAAATACAGGGACCACCGGGGAGCTGTTTTTT	CASSLNTGTTGELFF
few	TRBV12-3/TRBV12-4	NA	TRBJ2-1	TGTGCCAGCGGCCCTCAGGGCGTGGACAGTAGGTCCTACAATGAGCAGTTCTTC	CASGPQGVDSRSYNEQFF
NA	TRBV6-5	NA	TRBJ2-2	TGTGCCAGCCGACAGCCCGGAAATTTGAACGGGGAGCTGTTTTTT	CASRQPGNLNGELFF
NA	TRBV14	NA	TRBJ2-5	TGTGCCAGCAGCCAAGATCGGCTTGTACAGTACTTC	CASSQDRLVQYF
NA	TRBV28	NA	TRBJ2-1	TGTGCCAGCAGTCCCGAGAGGGGCGCAACCTACAATGAGCAGTTCTTC	CASSPERGATYNEQFF
NA	TRBV6-1	TRBD1	TRBJ1-2	TGTGCCAGCAGTGAAGCAAAGGGGGCTTTCTATGGCTACACCTTC	CASSEAKGAFYGYTF